The TCR beta chain described here comes from a study of blood T cell repertoires in COVID-19. Study context: From T cells, B-cell-depleted T cells, or PBMCs came the material, which was cDNA or gDNA.

Recruits, aged about 18 to 100 years, lived in 20 to 30 US areas. Self-reported history from a screening survey and questionnaire set each donor's cohort. Study processing details: Nucleated cell number was recorded as an estimate derived from reference gene primer amplification. Assay used: immunoSEQ multiplex PCR; TCRdb lists only in-frame clones, some missing. The V and J calls and the clone size are those of that table, but D and trimming were determined from the DNA. This table holds approximately 230,000 clones, just over 85% found once. With V trimmed by 7 bases and J by 4 bases, 14 bases remained unmatched. CDR3 length equals 17 residues. The germline V gene has CDR1 MNHEY and CDR2 SMNVEV (reference sequence).

This chain connects TRBV27 to TRBJ2-1, with 9 bases that match TRBD2. The sequencing input was PBMCs or T cells enriched from blood (not recorded which). This sequence originates from a woman aged 45 to 65 with acute COVID-19. The CDR3 loop reads CASIATTRLAVYNEQFF. The CDR3 coding sequence is TGTGCCAGCATTGCAACCACTCGACTAGCGGTTTACAATGAGCAGTTCTTC.